This is a list of T cell receptor beta chains from one sample in a study of blood T cell repertoires in COVID-19. TCRdb's copy holds only in-frame clones and misses some; the assay was immunoSEQ multiplex PCR. The profile shows roughly 240,000 clones, 75% to 90% of them singletons. Sequenced sample: peripheral blood. All receptors come from a man in his 60s who had recovered from COVID-19. The CDR3 runs from the conserved cysteine through the conserved F or W. A D gene is named only where the DNA matches it firmly. A row's size may be missing; if present it is once, few, many or a size class.

D,J,V,size,CDR3,DNA
NA,TRBJ1-5,TRBV6-2/TRBV6-3,NA,CASSLVGSNQPQHF,TGTGCCAGCAGCCTCGTCGGTAGCAATCAGCCCCAGCATTTT
NA,TRBJ2-7,TRBV18,NA,CASSPESYEQYF,TGTGCCAGCTCACCTGAGTCCTACGAGCAGTACTTC
TRBD1,TRBJ1-6,TRBV6-2/TRBV6-3,NA,CASSPQGALSSNSPLHF,TGTGCCAGCAGCCCTCAGGGGGCGCTAAGTTCTAATTCACCCCTCCACTTT
NA,TRBJ1-2,TRBV2,NA,CASRGLNYGYTF,TGTGCCAGCAGGGGACTTAACTATGGCTACACCTTC
NA,TRBJ2-3,TRBV29-1,many,CSVGPRADTQYF,TGCAGCGTAGGACCGAGGGCCGATACGCAGTATTTT
TRBD2,TRBJ2-1,TRBV6-5,NA,CASSLTSGRWDNEQFF,TGTGCCAGCAGTTTGACTAGCGGGAGGTGGGACAATGAGCAGTTCTTC
NA,TRBJ1-5,TRBV6-5,NA,CASKNGGLGNQPQHF,TGTGCCAGCAAAAATGGGGGCTTGGGCAATCAGCCCCAGCATTTT
TRBD2,TRBJ2-1,TRBV11-2,NA,CASSLVPLAGNEQFF,TGTGCCAGCAGCTTAGTCCCACTAGCGGGAAATGAGCAGTTCTTC
TRBD2,TRBJ2-7,TRBV19,NA,CASSTLGTSGRGYEQYF,TGTGCCAGTAGTACCCTGGGGACTAGCGGGAGAGGTTACGAGCAGTACTTC
TRBD1,TRBJ2-1,TRBV6-1,NA,CASSEDRGAYNEQFF,TGTGCCAGCAGTGAAGACAGGGGGGCCTACAATGAGCAGTTCTTC
TRBD1,TRBJ1-3,TRBV6-6,NA,CASSYEGTGGNTIYF,TGTGCCAGCAGTTACGAAGGGACAGGAGGAAACACCATATATTTT
NA,TRBJ1-6,TRBV6-5,NA,CASRPGNNSPLHF,TGTGCCAGCAGACCAGGGAATAATTCACCCCTCCACTTT
NA,TRBJ1-1,TRBV6-1,NA,CASSEFLRAAGNTEAFF,TGTGCCAGCAGTGAATTTTTGCGGGCCGCGGGGAACACTGAAGCTTTCTTT
TRBD1,TRBJ1-1,TRBV6-1,few,CASRAGQPNTEAFF,TGTGCCAGCAGGGCGGGACAGCCGAACACTGAAGCTTTCTTT
TRBD2,TRBJ2-1,TRBV7-3,NA,CASSFGLAEYNEQFF,TGTGCCAGCAGCTTCGGGCTAGCGGAATACAATGAGCAGTTCTTC
TRBD2,TRBJ2-1,TRBV3-1/TRBV3-2,NA,CASSPGLVVYNEQFF,TGTGCCAGCAGCCCGGGACTAGTCGTCTACAATGAGCAGTTCTTC
TRBD1,TRBJ1-6,TRBV10-1,few,CASRGQGASSPLHF,TGCGCCAGCAGAGGACAGGGAGCTTCCTCACCCCTCCACTTT
TRBD2,TRBJ2-1,TRBV3-1/TRBV3-2,few,CASSQLTSGTNEQFF,TGTGCCAGCAGCCAACTCACTAGCGGGACCAATGAGCAGTTCTTC
NA,TRBJ1-5,TRBV27,few,CASRGRGDSNQPQHF,TGTGCCAGCAGAGGCAGGGGAGATAGCAATCAGCCCCAGCATTTT
TRBD1,TRBJ1-5,TRBV5-4,NA,CASSLQGDYQPQHF,TGTGCCAGCAGCCTACAGGGGGACTATCAGCCCCAGCATTTT
NA,TRBJ2-1,TRBV6-4,NA,CASSDWGESNEQFF,TGTGCCAGCAGTGATTGGGGGGAAAGCAATGAGCAGTTCTTC
NA,TRBJ2-1,TRBV5-4,NA,CASSLGGSWNEQFF,TGTGCCAGCAGCTTAGGGGGTTCTTGGAATGAGCAGTTCTTC
NA,TRBJ2-7,TRBV11-2,NA,CASSFLSSQGEQYF,TGTGCCAGCAGCTTTTTATCATCCCAGGGCGAGCAGTACTTC
NA,TRBJ2-5,TRBV12-3/TRBV12-4,NA,CASSFIAWETQYF,TGTGCCAGCAGTTTCATAGCATGGGAGACCCAGTACTTC
NA,TRBJ2-1,TRBV29-1,NA,CSVEGQNGNEQFF,TGCAGCGTTGAAGGGCAAAACGGGAATGAGCAGTTCTTC
NA,TRBJ1-5,TRBV19,NA,CASRGGNQPQHF,TGTGCCAGTCGAGGAGGCAATCAGCCCCAGCATTTT
TRBD1,TRBJ2-4,TRBV4-1,NA,CASSPLRTGTGAKNIQYF,TGCGCCAGCAGCCCCCTACGGACAGGGACGGGAGCCAAAAACATTCAGTACTTC
TRBD1,TRBJ1-5,TRBV2,NA,CASSFPDRGRFNQPQHF,TGTGCCAGCAGTTTTCCGGACAGGGGGCGATTTAATCAGCCCCAGCATTTT
NA,TRBJ2-1,TRBV10-3,NA,CAISGEGYNEQFF,TGTGCCATCAGTGGAGAGGGATACAATGAGCAGTTCTTC
NA,TRBJ2-6,TRBV6-6,NA,CASSPEPPGHLSSGANVLTF,TGTGCCAGCAGTCCAGAACCGCCGGGACACCTAAGCTCTGGGGCCAACGTCCTGACTTTC
TRBD1,TRBJ1-3,TRBV9,NA,CASSPWGTASGNTIYF,TGTGCCAGCAGCCCCTGGGGGACAGCCTCTGGAAACACCATATATTTT
TRBD2,TRBJ2-1,TRBV7-9,NA,CASSLGAFSGRRHNEQFF,TGTGCCAGCAGCTTAGGGGCCTTTAGCGGGAGGCGCCACAATGAGCAGTTCTTC
TRBD2,TRBJ2-1,TRBV6-2/TRBV6-3,once,CASSSSGRAFVQFF,TGTGCCAGCAGTTCTAGCGGGAGGGCCTTCGTGCAGTTCTTC
NA,TRBJ1-6,TRBV19,NA,CASSILANSPLHF,TGTGCCAGTAGTATTCTAGCTAATTCACCCCTCCACTTT
TRBD2,TRBJ2-7,TRBV27,NA,CASSLSGGAKYEQYF,TGTGCCAGCAGTTTATCCGGGGGGGCCAAGTACGAGCAGTACTTC
NA,TRBJ1-2,TRBV10-3,NA,CAISGWGGDGYTF,TGTGCCATCAGTGGGTGGGGGGGAGATGGCTACACCTTC
NA,TRBJ2-7,TRBV29-1,few,CSVHLPGNYEQYF,TGCAGCGTTCATCTCCCAGGCAACTACGAGCAGTACTTC
TRBD1,TRBJ1-5,TRBV3-1/TRBV3-2,once,CASSPGQGSYQPQHF,TGTGCCAGCAGCCCGGGACAGGGATCCTATCAGCCCCAGCATTTT
NA,TRBJ2-1,TRBV7-5,once,CATPGRANRFF,TGTGCCACCCCCGGCAGGGCGAATAGGTTCTTC
TRBD1,TRBJ2-2,TRBV3-1/TRBV3-2,NA,CASSQERAGTGETGELFF,TGTGCCAGCAGCCAAGAGAGGGCCGGGACAGGGGAGACCGGGGAGCTGTTTTTT
TRBD2,TRBJ2-3,TRBV15,NA,CATSRDSGRYTDTQYF,TGTGCCACCAGCAGAGATAGCGGGAGGTACACAGATACGCAGTATTTT